The 12 T cell receptor beta chains below all came from one sample that was sequenced in a study of blood T cell repertoires in COVID-19. Assay: immunoSEQ multiplex PCR; the TCRdb copy retains only in-frame clones and omits some. The sample yields 200,000 to 300,000 clones, 87% seen once. What was sequenced was peripheral blood. These receptor sequences come from a woman aged 50 to 60 with acute or convalescent COVID-19.

CDR3: CASSPGGGADEQFF. The CDR3 bases are TGTGCCAGCTCACCGGGGGGAGGGGCCGATGAGCAGTTCTTC. The rearrangement links TRBV18 to TRBJ2-1, with 7 bases identical to TRBD2. V gave up 3 bases and J gave up 8 bases; unmatched junction bases: 7. Germline values: CDR1 KGHSH, CDR2 LQKENI. CDR3 length: 14 residues.

The V gene is TRBV5-1, the J gene TRBJ2-3, with D possibly being TRBD2 (6 bases). V was shortened by 4 bases and J by 0 bases, with 9 bases between the two germline ends. The CDR3 length is 14 residues. Germline V gives CDR1 SGHRS, CDR2 YFSETQ. CDR3 nucleotide sequence: TGCGCCAGCAGCCCCGGGACTAGCACAGATACGCAGTATTTT. This codes for CASSPGTSTDTQYF.

This rearrangement joins TRBV5-1 to TRBJ2-7; a weak D match, TRBD2 (5 bases). CDR1 is SGHRS and CDR2 is YFSETQ in the germline V gene. The CDR3 sequence is 14 residues long. Trimming removed 0 bases from V and 3 bases from J, with 10 bases in between. CDR3 region: CASSLGTGNYEQYF. CDR3 coding DNA: TGCGCCAGCAGCTTGGGGACTGGAAACTACGAGCAGTACTTC.

The rearrangement links TRBV27 to TRBJ2-1; D is possibly TRBD2 (5 bases). Trimming shortened V by 3 bases and J by 0 bases, and 9 bases separated the two germline ends. The CDR3 is 15 amino acids. Germline CDR1 and CDR2: MNHEY and SMNVEV (reference sequence). The CDR3 region is CASSFIGSSYNEQFF. DNA of the CDR3: TGTGCCAGCAGTTTCATAGGGAGCTCCTACAATGAGCAGTTCTTC.

The chain recombines TRBV19 with TRBJ1-5; TRBD1 is a possible D gene (5 bases). The CDR3 consists of 13 residues. Germline V gene data show CDR1 as LNHDA and CDR2 as SQIVND (reference sequence). The V end was cut by 7 bases, the J end by 5 bases, with 12 bases between. CDR3 bases: TGTGCCAGTAAGTGGGGAGGGGATCAGCCCCAGCATTTT. Amino acid sequence: CASKWGGDQPQHF.

CDR3 region: CASSLAGQGNSETQYF. The DNA for the CDR3 is TGTGCCAGCAGTTTAGCGGGACAGGGCAATTCAGAGACCCAGTACTTC. This chain connects TRBV28 to TRBJ2-5, with 9 bases fitting TRBD1. CDR3 size: 16 residues. The trim removed 2 bases at V and 4 bases at J, leaving 8 bases unmatched. Germline values: CDR1 MDHEN, CDR2 SYDVKM.

V and J are TRBV7-2 and TRBJ1-3; D is perhaps TRBD1 (5 bases). CDR3 length: 15 residues. Trimming cost V 0 bases and J 1 base, with 7 bases left between them. Germline CDR1 and CDR2: SGHTA and FQGNSA. In DNA form, the CDR3 reads TGTGCCAGCAGCTTAGCTGGGGGGTCTGGAAACACCATATATTTT. Protein product: CASSLAGGSGNTIYF.

The chain uses TRBV10-3 and TRBJ2-1; TRBD2 aligns across 11 bases. The ends lost 7 bases at V and 7 bases at J; junction bases unmatched: 12. CDR1 is ENHRY, CDR2 SYGVKD, per germline. CDR3 length: 16 residues. CDR3 sequence reads: CAINDKGLAVGNEQFF. In DNA, the CDR3 is TGTGCCATCAACGATAAGGGACTAGCGGTGGGTAATGAGCAGTTCTTC.

The rearrangement uses TRBV6-5 and TRBJ1-1, with 7 bases identical to TRBD1. The germline V gene encodes CDR1 MNHEY and CDR2 SVGAGI. There are 13 residues in the CDR3. Losses at the gene ends were 5 bases for V and 3 bases for J; bases not matched to a gene: 3. The CDR3 loop is CASSLQGDTEAFF. The CDR3 DNA is TGTGCCAGCAGTCTCCAGGGGGACACTGAAGCTTTCTTT.

The rearrangement uses TRBV11-2 and TRBJ2-7; 13 nucleotides line up with TRBD2. CDR1 is SGHAT, CDR2 FQNNGV, per germline. The CDR3 sequence is 16 residues long. The J segment lost 0 bases and the V segment lost 4 bases, leaving 3 bases of the junction unmatched. CDR3 bases: TGTGCCAGCAGCTCGGGACTAGCGGGGAGCTCCTACGAGCAGTACTTC. Translated: CASSSGLAGSSYEQYF.

Here the CDR3 reads CASSHRKGAGNTEAFF. The CDR3, as DNA: TGCGCCAGCAGCCATCGCAAGGGGGCGGGAAACACTGAAGCTTTCTTT. V is TRBV10-2 and J is TRBJ1-1, with TRBD1 matching over 7 bases. This CDR3 has 16 residues. Trimming cost V 6 bases and J 2 bases; bases outside gene matches: 12. Germline V lookup: CDR1 WSHSY, CDR2 SAAADI.

The rearrangement uses TRBV4-1 and TRBJ1-4, with 9 nucleotides matching TRBD1. With 1 base clipped from V and 8 bases from J, the junction kept 14 bases outside the gene matches. This CDR3 comprises 18 residues. Germline V gives CDR1 MGHRA, CDR2 YSYEKL. CDR3 residues: CASSQGWARQGVGEKLFF. In nucleotides, the CDR3 is TGCGCCAGCAGCCAAGGCTGGGCGAGACAGGGGGTTGGGGAAAAACTGTTTTTT.